Below, 27 T cell receptor beta chains from the same sample are listed, as sequenced in a study of T cells in Graves' hyperthyroidism and ophthalmopathy. Amplified TCR beta CDR3 regions derived from RNA transcripts. HTBI primers were the set used in a first-round RT-PCR of the TCR CDR3. MiXCR, applied by TCRdb to the multiplex PCR reads, yields one record per CDR3 protein. This table holds 640,000 or so distinct CDR3 sequences, roughly 14% found once. Sequencing used blood. The receptors derive from a woman aged 40-49 years with Graves' ophthalmopathy.

In this sample, this clonotype turned up many times. The chain is built from TRBV6-1 and TRBJ2-4, with 10 bases identical to TRBD1. V trimming: 5 bases; J trimming: 6 bases; junction bases outside the gene matches: 10. The CDR3 covers 16 residues. In germline, CDR1 is MNHNS, CDR2 SASEGT. The CDR3 DNA is TGTGCCAGCAGTAGACTGACAGGGGGCTCGGGAAACATTCAGTACTTC. It translates to CASSRLTGGSGNIQYF.

In its sample, this clonotype was seen many times. The chain carries TRBV6-1 and TRBJ2-7; D gene ambiguous. There are 10 residues in the CDR3. The germline CDR1 and CDR2 sequences are MNHNS and SASEGT. V was pared by 8 bases and J by 3 bases, with 5 bases between. CDR3 sequence: CASGRYEQYF. The CDR3 DNA is TGTGCCAGCGGCCGCTACGAGCAGTACTTC.

Many counts were recorded for this clonotype. V usage is TRBV10-3 and J usage is TRBJ1-2, with D unclear. Germline assignment: CDR1 ENHRY and CDR2 SYGVKD. The CDR3 consists of 13 residues. Between the trimmed V and J ends, which lost 3 bases and 8 bases, there was a span of 13 bases. The CDR3, as DNA: TGTGCCATCAGTGATAAGGGTACCGGGGGCTACACCTTC. This translates into CAISDKGTGGYTF.

This clonotype has just a few counts. This chain links TRBV11-2 with TRBJ2-7; 10 bases agree with TRBD1. With V trimmed by 3 bases and J by 3 bases, 5 bases remained unmatched. CDR1 and CDR2 (germline): SGHAT, FQNNGV. The CDR3 is made up of 15 amino acids. CDR3 loop: CASSFARDRGYEQYF. The CDR3 DNA follows: TGTGCCAGCAGCTTCGCCCGGGACAGGGGCTACGAGCAGTACTTC. The full variable domain, completed using reference TRBV11-2 and TRBJ2-7, is EAGVAQSPRYKIIEKRQSVAFWCNPISGHATLYWYQQILGQGPKLLIQFQNNGVVDDSQLPKDRFSAERLKGVDSTLKIQPAKLEDSAVYLCASSFARDRGYEQYFGPGTRLTVT.

V and J are TRBV15 and TRBJ1-1; possibly TRBD1 for D (5 bases). The V gene's germline CDR1 is LNHNV and CDR2 YYDKDF (reference sequence). Trimming cost V 1 base and J 6 bases, with 12 bases left between them. This CDR3 is 14 amino acids long. DNA for the CDR3: TGTGCCACCAGCAGAGGTGGGGGTTTCGCTGAAGCTTTCTTT. Translating gives CATSRGGGFAEAFF.

This clonotype occurred many times. CDR3 DNA sequence: TGTGCCTGGAGTACCACTCCCCTGGGTGGCTACACCTTC. Translated, it gives CAWSTTPLGGYTF. The chain joins TRBV30 to TRBJ1-2; no clear D. The CDR3 runs to 13 residues. Germline CDR1 and CDR2: GTSNPN and SVGIG (reference sequence). Trimming removed 2 bases from V and 7 bases from J, with 14 bases in between.

The chain joins TRBV19 to TRBJ2-2; 7 bases agree with TRBD2. The germline CDR1 and CDR2 sequences are LNHDA and SQIVND (reference sequence). Unmatched junction bases numbered 14, after V lost 10 bases and J lost 6 bases. This CDR3 is 15 amino acids long. The CDR3 nucleotides read TGTGCCACCGCACTAGTGGGAGGGCCGGCCGGGGAGCTGTTTTTT. As protein: CATALVGGPAGELFF. Full variable domain (rest looked up from reference TRBV19 and TRBJ2-2): DGGITQSPKYLFRKEGQNVTLSCEQNLNHDAMYWYRQDPGQGLRLIYYSQIVNDFQKGDIAEGYSVSREKKESFPLTVTSAQKNPTAFYLCATALVGGPAGELFFGEGSRLTVL.

This clonotype was seen many times. The chain's CDR3 is CASNVRSRLYEQYF. The CDR3 coding sequence is TGTGCCAGCAATGTTAGGTCTCGACTTTACGAGCAGTACTTC. The V and J genes are TRBV2 and TRBJ2-7, with unresolved D. Trimming took 7 bases from V and 4 from J, leaving 17 bases between them. This CDR3 is built from 14 residues. Germline values: CDR1 SNHLY, CDR2 FYNNEI.

This clonotype was detected a few times. This chain connects TRBV4-1 to TRBJ2-7; TRBD2 matches 9 bases. With 2 bases clipped from V and 3 bases from J, the junction kept 5 bases outside the gene matches. Germline assignment: CDR1 MGHRA and CDR2 YSYEKL. CDR3 length: 15 amino acids. The CDR3 region is CASSQSSGVYYEQYF. In nucleotides, the CDR3 is TGCGCCAGCAGCCAATCTAGCGGGGTCTACTACGAGCAGTACTTC.

This clonotype came up a few times. The chain employs TRBV11-2 and TRBJ2-5; the match to TRBD1 covers 7 bases. CDR3 length: 14 amino acids. The V and J ends lost 4 bases and 9 bases, in that order; junction bases with no gene match: 11. Germline V gene sequence: CDR1 SGHAT, CDR2 FQNNGV. CDR3 protein: CASSYGTAGLAQYF. The DNA for the CDR3 is TGTGCCAGCAGCTACGGGACAGCCGGCCTGGCCCAGTACTTC.

This chain's CDR3 is CASSFTTGTSTGELFF. The CDR3 region has the DNA TGTGCCAGCAGCTTTACCACAGGGACGAGCACCGGGGAGCTGTTTTTT. V usage is TRBV11-2 and J usage is TRBJ2-2, with D perhaps TRBD1 (6 bases). Trimming removed 3 bases from V and 4 bases from J, with 15 bases in between. The CDR3 runs 16 residues. From germline, CDR1 is SGHAT and CDR2 FQNNGV. Variable domain in full (rest from reference TRBV11-2 and TRBJ2-2): EAGVAQSPRYKIIEKRQSVAFWCNPISGHATLYWYQQILGQGPKLLIQFQNNGVVDDSQLPKDRFSAERLKGVDSTLKIQPAKLEDSAVYLCASSFTTGTSTGELFFGEGSRLTVL.

This clonotype has at least ten counts. This chain links TRBV27 with TRBJ1-5; D is unclear. This CDR3 region has 13 residues. Germline CDR1 MNHEY, CDR2 SMNVEV (reference sequence). V was clipped by 6 bases and J by 7 bases, with 13 bases between them. The DNA for the CDR3 is TGTGCCAGCAGCTTTATGACCGGACAGCCCCAGCATTTT. It encodes CASSFMTGQPQHF.

This clonotype has at least ten counts. This chain links TRBV12-3 or TRBV12-4 with TRBJ2-7, with 9 bases lining up with TRBD1. Trimming took 5 bases from V and 7 from J; bases not matched to a gene: 3. The CDR3 extends over 12 amino acids. This chain's CDR3 is CASSLGTGEQYF. As DNA, the CDR3 is TGTGCCAGCAGTCTTGGGACAGGGGAGCAGTACTTC.

The V gene is TRBV6-1, the J gene TRBJ2-7, with 7 positions matching TRBD1. The trim removed 6 bases at V and 3 bases at J, leaving 11 bases unmatched. This CDR3 is built from 15 residues. Germline CDR1 MNHNS, CDR2 SASEGT. CDR3 nucleotide sequence: TGTGCCAGCAGCCCTGCTGAGACAGGGAACTACGAGCAGTACTTC. Its protein is CASSPAETGNYEQYF.

This clonotype was recorded a few times. The CDR3 does not end in the conserved phenylalanine or tryptophan, so this is likely a read error. It is unclear where the CDR3 begins or ends on the DNA, so no DNA is shown, and the CDR3 is as TCRdb lists it. The chain has TRBV29-1 and TRBJ1-2; no DNA check was done on the table's D call, TRBD1. Both ends counted, the CDR3 spans 13 residues. From germline, CDR1 is SQVTM and CDR2 ANQGSEA. The CDR3 is CSAIVGTVGGYPL.

A word on this clonotype: This may be a read error: a much more frequent sequence differs by one nucleotide. The rearrangement links TRBV6-5 to TRBJ2-7, with TRBD1 identical over 11 bases. Germline CDR1 reads MNHEY; CDR2 reads SVGAGI. This CDR3 contains 15 residues. The CDR3 protein is CACSNTGGTGGEQYF. CDR3 nucleotide sequence: TGTGCCTGCAGTAACACGGGCGGGACAGGGGGCGAGCAGTACTTC.

This clonotype was detected only a few times. The chain carries TRBV19 and TRBJ1-1, with 10 positions matching TRBD1. J gave up 5 bases and V 1 base, and 1 base lay outside the gene matches. This CDR3 contains 14 residues. CDR1 LNHDA and CDR2 SQIVND come from the germline V gene (reference sequence). The CDR3 protein is CASSIGDRGTEAFF. The CDR3 DNA is TGTGCCAGTAGTATAGGGGACAGGGGAACTGAAGCTTTCTTT. The full variable domain, with the rest looked up from reference TRBV19 and TRBJ1-1, is DGGITQSPKYLFRKEGQNVTLSCEQNLNHDAMYWYRQDPGQGLRLIYYSQIVNDFQKGDIAEGYSVSREKKESFPLTVTSAQKNPTAFYLCASSIGDRGTEAFFGQGTRLTVV.

This clonotype has a count of ten or more. The chain uses TRBV28 and TRBJ2-7; the match to TRBD2 covers 7 bases. J was trimmed by 0 bases and V by 6 bases; bases with no gene match: 8. Germline V gives CDR1 MDHEN, CDR2 SYDVKM. CDR3 length: 15 amino acids. CDR3 loop: CASRPWDYVSYEQYF. DNA for the CDR3: TGTGCCAGCAGGCCTTGGGACTACGTCTCCTACGAGCAGTACTTC.

This clonotype showed up many times. CDR3 bases: TGTGCCAGCAGATCCCGGGACGGCAGCTCCTACGAGCAGTACTTC. It is translated as CASRSRDGSSYEQYF. The chain is built from TRBV27 and TRBJ2-7; D may be TRBD1 or TRBD2 (5 bases each). Germline CDR1 reads MNHEY; CDR2 reads SMNVEV (reference sequence). V was shortened by 6 bases and J by 0 bases, with 15 bases between the two germline ends. The CDR3 has 15 residues.

The V and J genes are TRBV28 and TRBJ2-2; 10 nucleotides align to TRBD2. The CDR3 runs 17 residues. The germline gives CDR1 MDHEN, CDR2 SYDVKM. The ends lost 7 bases at V and 6 bases at J; junction bases unmatched: 14. In DNA, the CDR3 is TGTGCCAGCACCCGTCCCCGGCTAGCGGGAGTGCCCGGGGAGCTGTTTTTT. Translation gives CASTRPRLAGVPGELFF.

This chain links TRBV19 with TRBJ2-2; D is possibly TRBD2 (5 bases). This CDR3 contains 14 residues. Looked up from germline, CDR1 is LNHDA and CDR2 is SQIVND (reference sequence). V was shortened by 1 base and J by 4 bases, with 7 bases between the two germline ends. CDR3: CASSIAGFTGELFF. CDR3 coding DNA: TGTGCCAGTAGTATAGCGGGATTCACCGGGGAGCTGTTTTTT.

In its sample, this clonotype was seen many times. The chain uses TRBV20-1 and TRBJ2-7; D ambiguous. Trimming cost V 3 bases and J 7 bases, with 22 bases left between them. Germline V gene sequence: CDR1 DFQATT, CDR2 SNEGSKA (reference sequence). The CDR3 has 15 residues. This CDR3 reads CSASTPDSEAQEQYF. The CDR3 nucleotides are TGCAGTGCTAGTACCCCCGATTCCGAGGCTCAGGAGCAGTACTTC.

This clonotype occurred a few times. V gene TRBV6-1 combines with J gene TRBJ2-7, with 10 bases fitting TRBD2. Germline assignment: CDR1 MNHNS and CDR2 SASEGT. CDR3 size: 17 residues. The junction had 15 bases not matched to a gene; V was cut back by 8 bases and J by 2 bases. In DNA form, the CDR3 reads TGTGCCAGCGGGAATTCCTATAGCGGGAGGCCGGCCTACGAGCAGTACTTC. This sequence encodes CASGNSYSGRPAYEQYF.

This clonotype was found a few times. This rearrangement joins TRBV20-1 to TRBJ2-5; 7 nucleotides line up with TRBD2. The trim removed 7 bases at V and 3 bases at J, leaving 11 bases unmatched. Per the germline V gene, CDR1 is DFQATT and CDR2 is SNEGSKA (reference sequence). This CDR3 region has 14 residues. CDR3 DNA sequence: TGCAGTGGTATATTGCGCGGGAGAGAAGAGACCCAGTACTTC. Translating it yields CSGILRGREETQYF.

This clonotype was seen repeatedly, ten times or more. The chain recombines TRBV4-1 with TRBJ2-7; TRBD2 matches at 7 bases. V was clipped by 1 base and J by 4 bases; unmatched bases: 16. The CDR3 has 18 residues. Germline-derived CDR1 and CDR2 are MGHRA and YSYEKL. DNA of the CDR3: TGCGCCAGCAGCCAAGGGAGGGAGGGACGCCACCAGTCGTACGAGCAGTACTTC. Protein product: CASSQGREGRHQSYEQYF.

This clonotype was counted at least ten times. The V gene is TRBV12-3 or TRBV12-4, the J gene TRBJ2-3, with D possibly TRBD2 on 6 matching bases. V was shortened by 5 bases and J by 0 bases, with 9 bases between the two germline ends. This CDR3 has 14 residues. The CDR3 is CASSLGLSTDTQYF. The CDR3, as DNA: TGTGCCAGCAGTCTGGGACTCAGCACAGATACGCAGTATTTT.

In its sample, this clonotype was seen many times. In nucleotides, the CDR3 is TGTGCCAGCAGCCTATTTAGCGCGGGCAATGAGCAGTTCTTC. It yields the protein CASSLFSAGNEQFF. The rearrangement joins TRBV11-3 to TRBJ2-1; D is perhaps TRBD2 (5 bases). The CDR3 has 14 amino acids. V lost 5 bases and J 6 bases, leaving 14 bases between the germline ends. Germline V gene lookup returns CDR1 SGHNT and CDR2 YENEEA. The whole variable domain, remainder taken from reference TRBV11-3 and TRBJ2-1, is EAGVVQSPRYKIIEKKQPVAFWCNPISGHNTLYWYLQNLGQGPELLIRYENEEAVDDSQLPKDRFSAERLKGVDSTLKIQPAELGDSAVYLCASSLFSAGNEQFFGPGTRLTVL.